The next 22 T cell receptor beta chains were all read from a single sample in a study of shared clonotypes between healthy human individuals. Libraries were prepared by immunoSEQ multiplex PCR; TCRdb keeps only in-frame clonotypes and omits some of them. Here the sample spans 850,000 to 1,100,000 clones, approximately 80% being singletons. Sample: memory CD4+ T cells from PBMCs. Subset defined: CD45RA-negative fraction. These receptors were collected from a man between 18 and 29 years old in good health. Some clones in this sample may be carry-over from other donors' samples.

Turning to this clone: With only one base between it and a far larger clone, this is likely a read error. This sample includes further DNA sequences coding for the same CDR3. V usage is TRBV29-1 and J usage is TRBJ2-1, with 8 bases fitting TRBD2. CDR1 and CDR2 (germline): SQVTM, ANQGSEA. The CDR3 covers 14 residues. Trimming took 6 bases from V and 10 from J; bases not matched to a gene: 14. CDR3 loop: CSVAGTSGSGEQFF. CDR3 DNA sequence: TGCAGCGTGGCCGGGACTAGTGGGAGTGGCGAGCAGTTCTTC.

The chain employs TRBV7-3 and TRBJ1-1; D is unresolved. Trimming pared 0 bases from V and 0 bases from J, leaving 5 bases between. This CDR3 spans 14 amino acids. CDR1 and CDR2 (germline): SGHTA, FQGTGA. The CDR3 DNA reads TGTGCCAGCAGCTTAACGAGGATGAACACTGAAGCTTTCTTT. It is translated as CASSLTRMNTEAFF.

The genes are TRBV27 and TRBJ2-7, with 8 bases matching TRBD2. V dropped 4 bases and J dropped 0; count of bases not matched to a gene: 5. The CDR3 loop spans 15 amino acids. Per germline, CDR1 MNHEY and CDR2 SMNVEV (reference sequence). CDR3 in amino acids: CASSSGGGVSYEQYF. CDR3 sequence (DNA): TGTGCCAGCAGTTCCGGGGGGGGAGTCTCCTACGAGCAGTACTTC.

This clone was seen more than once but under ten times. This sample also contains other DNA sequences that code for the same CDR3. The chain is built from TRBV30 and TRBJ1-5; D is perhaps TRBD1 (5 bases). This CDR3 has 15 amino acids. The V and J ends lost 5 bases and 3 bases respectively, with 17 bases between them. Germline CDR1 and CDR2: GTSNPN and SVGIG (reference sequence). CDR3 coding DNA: TGTGCCTGGGGAGAGGGACTCCGGCCCAATCAGCCCCAGCATTTT. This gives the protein CAWGEGLRPNQPQHF.

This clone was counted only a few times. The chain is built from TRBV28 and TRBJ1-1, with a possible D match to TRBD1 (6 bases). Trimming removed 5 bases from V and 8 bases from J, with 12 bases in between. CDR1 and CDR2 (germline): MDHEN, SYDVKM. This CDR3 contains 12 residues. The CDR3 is CASSPHQGEAFF. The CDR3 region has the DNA TGTGCCAGCAGTCCACATCAGGGGGAAGCTTTCTTT. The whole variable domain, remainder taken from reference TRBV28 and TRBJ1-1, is DVKVTQSSRYLVKRTGEKVFLECVQDMDHENMFWYRQDPGLGLRLIYFSYDVKMKEKGDIPEGYSVSREKKERFSLILESASTNQTSMYLCASSPHQGEAFFGQGTRLTVV.

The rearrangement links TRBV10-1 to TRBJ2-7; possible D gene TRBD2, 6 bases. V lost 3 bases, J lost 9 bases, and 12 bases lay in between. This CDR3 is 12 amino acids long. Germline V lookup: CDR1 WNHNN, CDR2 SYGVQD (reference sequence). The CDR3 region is CASSDGGEPQYF. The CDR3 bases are TGCGCCAGCAGTGATGGCGGGGAGCCGCAGTACTTC.

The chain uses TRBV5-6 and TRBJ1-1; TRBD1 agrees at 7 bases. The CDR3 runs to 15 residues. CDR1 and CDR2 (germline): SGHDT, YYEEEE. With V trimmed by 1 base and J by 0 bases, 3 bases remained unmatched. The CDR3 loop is CASSLPGTVNTEAFF. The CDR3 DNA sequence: TGTGCCAGCAGCTTGCCCGGGACAGTGAACACTGAAGCTTTCTTT.

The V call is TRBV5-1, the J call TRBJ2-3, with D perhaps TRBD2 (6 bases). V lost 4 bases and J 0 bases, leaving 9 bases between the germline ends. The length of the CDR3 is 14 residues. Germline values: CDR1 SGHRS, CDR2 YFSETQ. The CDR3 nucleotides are TGCGCCAGCAGCACGACTAGAAGCACAGATACGCAGTATTTT. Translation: CASSTTRSTDTQYF.

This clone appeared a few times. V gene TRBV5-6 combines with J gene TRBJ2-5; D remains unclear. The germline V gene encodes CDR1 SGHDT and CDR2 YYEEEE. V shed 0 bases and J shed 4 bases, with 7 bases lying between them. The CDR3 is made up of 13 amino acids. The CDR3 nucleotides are TGTGCCAGCAGCTTGGGAATGGGAGAGACCCAGTACTTC. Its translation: CASSLGMGETQYF.

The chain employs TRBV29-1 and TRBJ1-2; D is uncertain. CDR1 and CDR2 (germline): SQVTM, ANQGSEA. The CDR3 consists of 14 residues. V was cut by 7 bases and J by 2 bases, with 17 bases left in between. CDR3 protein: CSASSGDPNYGYTF. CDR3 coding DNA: TGCAGCGCCTCTAGCGGGGATCCAAACTATGGCTACACCTTC.

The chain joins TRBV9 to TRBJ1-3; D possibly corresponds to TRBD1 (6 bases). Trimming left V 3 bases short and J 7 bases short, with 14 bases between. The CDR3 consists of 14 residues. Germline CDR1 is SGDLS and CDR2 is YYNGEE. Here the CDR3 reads CASSAESGANTIYF. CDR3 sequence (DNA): TGTGCCAGCAGCGCCGAGTCGGGGGCGAACACCATATATTTT.

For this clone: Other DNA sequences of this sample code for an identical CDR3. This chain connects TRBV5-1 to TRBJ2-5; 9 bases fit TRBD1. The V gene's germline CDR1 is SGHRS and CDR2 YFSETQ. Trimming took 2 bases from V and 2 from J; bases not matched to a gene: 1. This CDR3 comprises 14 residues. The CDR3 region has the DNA TGCGCCAGCAGCTTACAGGGGGCACAAGAGACCCAGTACTTC. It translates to CASSLQGAQETQYF.

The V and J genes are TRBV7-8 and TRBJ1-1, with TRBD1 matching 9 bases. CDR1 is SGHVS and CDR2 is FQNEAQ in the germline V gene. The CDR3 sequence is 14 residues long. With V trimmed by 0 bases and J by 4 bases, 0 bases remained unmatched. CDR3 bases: TGTGCCAGCAGCTTAGCACAGGGGGCCACTGAAGCTTTCTTT. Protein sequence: CASSLAQGATEAFF.

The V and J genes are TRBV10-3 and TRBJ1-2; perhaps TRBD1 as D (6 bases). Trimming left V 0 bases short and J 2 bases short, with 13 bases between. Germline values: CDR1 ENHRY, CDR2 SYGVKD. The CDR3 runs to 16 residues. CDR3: CAISESGGGRNYGYTF. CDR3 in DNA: TGTGCCATCAGTGAGTCGGGCGGGGGGCGCAACTATGGCTACACCTTC.

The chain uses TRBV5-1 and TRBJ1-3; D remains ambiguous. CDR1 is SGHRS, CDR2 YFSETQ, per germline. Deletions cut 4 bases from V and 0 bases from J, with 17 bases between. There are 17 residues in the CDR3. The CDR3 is CASSHSWPGVSGNTIYF. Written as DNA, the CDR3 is TGCGCCAGCAGCCACAGTTGGCCCGGGGTCTCTGGAAACACCATATATTTT. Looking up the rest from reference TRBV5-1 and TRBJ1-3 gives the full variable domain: KAGVTQTPRYLIKTRGQQVTLSCSPISGHRSVSWYQQTPGQGLQFLFEYFSETQRNKGNFPGRFSGRQFSNSRSEMNVSTLELGDSALYLCASSHSWPGVSGNTIYFGEGSWLTVV.

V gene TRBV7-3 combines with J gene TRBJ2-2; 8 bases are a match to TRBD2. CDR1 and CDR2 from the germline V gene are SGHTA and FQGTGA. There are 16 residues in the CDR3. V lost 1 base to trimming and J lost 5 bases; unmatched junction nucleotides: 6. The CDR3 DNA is TGTGCCAGCAGCTTAATCGCAGCGGGAGTGACCGGGGAGCTGTTTTTT. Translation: CASSLIAAGVTGELFF.

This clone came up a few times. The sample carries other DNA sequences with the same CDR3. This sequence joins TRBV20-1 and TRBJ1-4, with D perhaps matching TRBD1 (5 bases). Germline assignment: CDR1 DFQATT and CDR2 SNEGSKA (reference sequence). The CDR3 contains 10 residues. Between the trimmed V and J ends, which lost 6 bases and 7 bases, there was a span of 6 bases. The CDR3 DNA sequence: TGCAGTGCCGGGGGTGAAAAACTGTTTTTT. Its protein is CSAGGEKLFF.

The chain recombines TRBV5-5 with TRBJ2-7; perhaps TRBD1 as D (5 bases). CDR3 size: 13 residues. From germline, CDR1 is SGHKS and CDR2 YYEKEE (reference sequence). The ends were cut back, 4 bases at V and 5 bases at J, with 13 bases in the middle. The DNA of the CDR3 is TGTGCCAGCAGCCCCGACAGTCGGCACGAGCAGTACTTC. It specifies CASSPDSRHEQYF.

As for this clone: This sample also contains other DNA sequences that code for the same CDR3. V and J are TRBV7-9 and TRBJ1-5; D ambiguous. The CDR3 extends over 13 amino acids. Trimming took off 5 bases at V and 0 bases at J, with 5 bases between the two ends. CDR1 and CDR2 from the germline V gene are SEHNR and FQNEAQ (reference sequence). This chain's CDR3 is CASSPYSNQPQHF. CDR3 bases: TGTGCCAGCAGCCCCTATAGCAATCAGCCCCAGCATTTT.

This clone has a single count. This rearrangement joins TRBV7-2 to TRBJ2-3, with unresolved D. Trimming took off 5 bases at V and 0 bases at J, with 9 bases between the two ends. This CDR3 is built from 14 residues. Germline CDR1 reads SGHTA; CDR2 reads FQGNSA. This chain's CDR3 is CASSPDTSTDTQYF. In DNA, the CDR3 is TGTGCCAGCAGCCCCGATACTAGCACAGATACGCAGTATTTT.

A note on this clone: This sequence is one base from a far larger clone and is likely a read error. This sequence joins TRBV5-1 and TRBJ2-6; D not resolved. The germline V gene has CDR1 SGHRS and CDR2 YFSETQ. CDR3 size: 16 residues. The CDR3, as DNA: TGCGCCGGCAGCTCCCGGGTGGGATCGGGGGCCAACGTCCTGACTTTC. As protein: CAGSSRVGSGANVLTF.

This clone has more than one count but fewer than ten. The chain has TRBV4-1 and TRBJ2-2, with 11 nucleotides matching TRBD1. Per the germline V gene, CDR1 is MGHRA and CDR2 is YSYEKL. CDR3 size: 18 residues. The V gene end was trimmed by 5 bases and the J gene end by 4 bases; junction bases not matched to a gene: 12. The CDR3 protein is CASSMRTGGAGSTGELFF. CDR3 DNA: TGCGCCAGCAGCATGCGGACAGGGGGCGCGGGATCCACCGGGGAGCTGTTTTTT.